Following are 8 T cell receptor beta chains from one sample sequenced in a study of CD8 T cells in ankylosing spondylitis. TCRdb reprocessed the 5' RACE reads via MiXCR and lists one record per CDR3 protein. The profile shows around 250,000 distinct CDR3 sequences, about 10% of them singletons. Sample: blood, either unsorted or a sorted T cell fraction (not recorded which). The receptors stem from a male donor with ankylosing spondylitis or in good health (not recorded which).

In its sample, this clonotype was seen many times. This rearrangement joins TRBV5-1 to TRBJ1-4; D is ambiguous. The CDR3 consists of 14 residues. Germline-derived CDR1 and CDR2 are SGHRS and YFSETQ. V shed 0 bases and J shed 8 bases, with 11 bases lying between them. CDR3 bases: TGCGCCAGCAGCTTGGGCCCGGGTGGGGAAAAACTGTTTTTT. It is translated as CASSLGPGGEKLFF.

This clonotype was recorded at least ten times. This chain uses TRBV20-1 with TRBJ2-7; tentatively, D is TRBD1 or TRBD2 (5 bases each). CDR3 length equals 14 residues. V lost 0 bases, J lost 12 bases, and 21 bases lay in between. Germline V gene sequence: CDR1 DFQATT, CDR2 SNEGSKA (reference sequence). The CDR3 DNA sequence: TGCAGTGCTAGAGATAGTGATACGGGGACCCCGGGGTACTTC. This encodes CSARDSDTGTPGYF.

This clonotype was seen many times. The rearrangement links TRBV10-3 to TRBJ2-1; 7 bases match TRBD2. V lost 5 bases to trimming and J lost 8 bases; unmatched junction nucleotides: 9. The germline V gene encodes CDR1 ENHRY and CDR2 SYGVKD. The CDR3 has 14 amino acids. The CDR3 protein is CAISIQRDVYEQFF. CDR3 nucleotide sequence: TGTGCCATCAGTATCCAGCGGGATGTATATGAGCAGTTCTTC.

The sample holds many counts of this clonotype. V gene TRBV9 combines with J gene TRBJ2-1; D unclear. From germline, CDR1 is SGDLS and CDR2 YYNGEE. Trimming stripped 2 bases from V and 2 bases from J, with 8 bases between. The CDR3 runs 14 residues. CDR3 nucleotides: TGTGCCAGCAGCGTGGGGTCCGCCTACAATGAGCAGTTCTTC. Its translation: CASSVGSAYNEQFF.

The chain has TRBV21-1 and TRBJ2-7. TRBV21-1 is designated a pseudogene. The CDR3 is made up of 14 amino acids. The CDR3 bases are TGTGCCAGCAGCAAATTTTTCCGGATCCGCGAGCAGTACTTC. This gives the protein CASSKFFRIREQYF.

This clonotype was seen at least ten times. The chain joins TRBV27 to TRBJ2-1; no clear D gene. The CDR3 length is 15 residues. CDR1 MNHEY and CDR2 SMNVEV come from the germline V gene (reference sequence). V was trimmed by 0 bases and J by 3 bases, leaving 9 bases between them. The CDR3 spells CASSLSIDFYNEQFF. As DNA, the CDR3 is TGTGCCAGCAGTTTATCAATCGACTTCTACAATGAGCAGTTCTTC.

The V call is TRBV27, the J call TRBJ2-1, with D unresolved. Trimming left V 6 bases short and J 7 bases short, with 7 bases between. Germline lookup yields CDR1 MNHEY and CDR2 SMNVEV (reference sequence). This CDR3 is built from 11 residues. The CDR3 sequence is CASRVVNEQFF. The CDR3 DNA is TGTGCCAGCAGGGTTGTGAATGAGCAGTTCTTC.

The chain links TRBV7-8 to TRBJ2-7; 9 bases fit TRBD2. V gave up 2 bases and J gave up 2 bases; unmatched junction bases: 10. CDR3 length: 17 residues. Per the germline V gene, CDR1 is SGHVS and CDR2 is FQNEAQ. The CDR3 DNA reads TGTGCCAGCAGCTTACAACCGACTAGCGGTTCGGCCTACGAGCAGTACTTC. Protein product: CASSLQPTSGSAYEQYF. The full variable domain, in which reference TRBV7-8 and TRBJ2-7 provide the parts outside the CDR3, is GAGVSQSPRYKVAKRGQDVALRCDPISGHVSLFWYQQALGQGPEFLTYFQNEAQLDKSGLPSDRFFAERPEGSVSTLKIQRTQQEDSAVYLCASSLQPTSGSAYEQYFGPGTRLTVT.